The following is a T cell receptor (beta chain) sequence with its context. These data come from a study of response to subunit inactivated influenza vaccine. CDR1 and CDR2 from the germline V gene are LGHNA and YNFKEQ. The V gene lost 1 base and the J gene lost 4 bases, with 9 bases spanning the gap. The CDR3 has 14 residues. In TCRdb, the RT-PCR reads were re-called with MiXCR into one record per CDR3 protein. This table holds about 500,000 distinct CDR3 sequences, 16% found once. This TCR was recovered from a man aged 45 to 70 who received an inactivated influenza vaccine. The sequences come from CD4+ T cells sorted from PBMCs, collected around 25 months after vaccination. The chain uses TRBV4-2 and TRBJ2-3; D not resolved. The CDR3 loop reads CASSQVPRADTQYF. The CDR3 nucleotides are TGTGCCAGCAGCCAAGTCCCTCGGGCAGATACGCAGTATTTT.